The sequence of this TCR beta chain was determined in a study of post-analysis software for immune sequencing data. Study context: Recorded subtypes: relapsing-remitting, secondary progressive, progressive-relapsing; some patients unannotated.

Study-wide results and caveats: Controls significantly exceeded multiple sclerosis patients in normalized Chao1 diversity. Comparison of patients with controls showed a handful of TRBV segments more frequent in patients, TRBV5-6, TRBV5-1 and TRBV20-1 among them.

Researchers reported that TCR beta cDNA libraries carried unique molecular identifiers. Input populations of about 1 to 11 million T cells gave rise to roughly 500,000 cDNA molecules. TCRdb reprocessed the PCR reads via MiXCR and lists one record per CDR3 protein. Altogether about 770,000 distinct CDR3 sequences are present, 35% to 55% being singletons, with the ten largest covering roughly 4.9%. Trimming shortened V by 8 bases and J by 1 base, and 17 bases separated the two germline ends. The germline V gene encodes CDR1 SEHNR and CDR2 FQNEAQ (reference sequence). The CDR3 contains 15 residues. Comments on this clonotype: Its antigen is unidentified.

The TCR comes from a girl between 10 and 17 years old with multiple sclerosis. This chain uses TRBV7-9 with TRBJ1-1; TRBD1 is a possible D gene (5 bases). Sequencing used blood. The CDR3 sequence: CASSPQQASNTEAFF. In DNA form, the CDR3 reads TGTGCCAGCTCCCCTCAACAGGCCTCGAACACTGAAGCTTTCTTT. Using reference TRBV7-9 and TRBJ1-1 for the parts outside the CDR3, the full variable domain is DTGVSQNPRHKITKRGQNVTFRCDPISEHNRLYWYRQTLGQGPEFLTYFQNEAQLEKSRLLSDRFSAERPKGSFSTLEIQRTEQGDSAMYLCASSPQQASNTEAFFGQGTRLTVV.